The rows below give T cell receptor beta chains drawn from one sample of a study of CD4 and CD8 cells across lung adenocarcinoma regions. TCRdb re-derived calls from the PCR reads in MiXCR, one entry per CDR3 protein. Among 10,000 to 11,000 distinct CDR3 sequences listed, about 48% were seen once. The sequenced sample was CD4+ T cells from the center of a lung tumor. All receptors come from a male donor with lung adenocarcinoma. The CD4 and CD8 labels of this study may be unreliable. The CDR3 runs from the conserved cysteine through the conserved F or W. Fields, in order: V gene, J gene, D gene, clone size, CDR3 protein, CDR3 DNA. D genes are given only for firm matches. Clone size, where shown, is once, few, many, or a class for clones that have expanded.

>TRBV27|TRBJ2-4|-|once
CVSGAGAKNMQYF
TGTGTCTCGGGGGCGGGAGCCAAAAACATGCAGTACTTT
>TRBV7-2|TRBJ2-1|TRBD2|few
CASSSAPGLAGGGNEQFF
TGTGCCAGCAGCTCCGCCCCGGGACTAGCGGGAGGGGGAAATGAGCAGTTCTTC
>TRBV6-1|TRBJ2-5|-|-
CASSVRQTETQYF
TGTGCCAGCAGTGTGCGACAGACAGAGACCCAGTACTTC
>TRBV6-1|TRBJ2-3|-|once
CASSAYKNTGEQYF
TGTGCCAGCAGTGCGTACAAGAACACCGGGGAGCAGTATTTT
>TRBV7-2|TRBJ2-1|-|-
CASSAQGGVSYNEQFF
TGTGCCAGCAGCGCCCAGGGTGGTGTTTCCTACAATGAGCAGTTCTTC
>TRBV7-2|TRBJ1-3|-|-
CASSLTVSGNTIYF
TGTGCCAGCAGCTTGACCGTCTCTGGAAACACCATATATTTT
>TRBV6-1|TRBJ2-6|-|once
CASSIQGSGANELNF
TGTGCCAGCAGCATACAGGGTTCTGGGGCCAACGAGCTGAATTTC
>TRBV6-1|TRBJ2-7|TRBD1|-
CASRRDRGDKDTQYF
TGTGCCAGCAGACGGGACAGGGGAGACAAAGATACGCAGTACTTC
>TRBV6-1|TRBJ2-7|TRBD2|-
CASRGSGRDIYEQYF
TGTGCCAGCCGGGGTAGCGGGAGGGATATCTACGAGCAGTACTTC
>TRBV6-1|TRBJ1-1|-|-
CASRLGKDTEAFF
TGTGCCAGCAGACTAGGGAAGGACACTGAAGCTTTCTTT
>TRBV24-1|TRBJ2-1|TRBD2|few
CATSVGTSGRLTNEQFF
TGTGCCACCAGTGTCGGGACTAGCGGGAGGTTGACCAATGAGCAGTTCTTC
>TRBV6-1|TRBJ1-1|-|-
CASRARMNTEAFF
TGTGCCAGCAGGGCGCGGATGAACACTGAAGCTTTCTTT
>TRBV4-1|TRBJ2-1|-|-
CASSQEGQTRYDEQFF
TGCGCCAGCAGCCAAGAAGGTCAGACTAGGTACGATGAGCAGTTCTTC
>TRBV27|TRBJ2-4|TRBD2|few
CASRATGLAGQSSTDIQYF
TGTGCCAGCAGAGCCACGGGGCTAGCGGGACAGTCTAGCACAGACATTCAGTATTTC
>TRBV6-1|TRBJ2-1|TRBD2|medium-sized
CASSEQLAGSSGEQFF
TGTGCCAGCAGTGAACAACTAGCGGGATCTTCGGGAGAGCAGTTCTTC
>TRBV6-1|TRBJ2-5|TRBD1|once
CASSKTWTGLLSGSYDQYF
TGTGCCAGCAGTAAGACTTGGACAGGGTTGCTCTCTGGGTCCTACGACCAGTACTTC
>TRBV6-1|TRBJ1-1|-|-
CASSEWKGNTEAFF
TGTGCCAGCAGTGAATGGAAGGGAAACACTGAAGCTTTCTTT
>TRBV30|TRBJ2-1|TRBD1|-
CAWDPDGDSSYNEQFF
TGTGCCTGGGATCCCGATGGGGACAGCTCCTACAATGAGCAGTTCTTC
>TRBV6-1|TRBJ2-6|TRBD1|-
CASSKTWTGLLSGANVQSF
TGTGCCAGCAGTAAGACTTGGACAGGGTTGCTCTCTGGCGCCAACGTCCAGTCTTTC
>TRBV27|TRBJ2-1|-|-
CASRTGSGRGGEQFF
TGTGCCAGCCGGACGGGTAGCGGAAGGGGGGGTGAGCAGTTCTTC
>TRBV6-4|TRBJ2-1|TRBD1|-
CASSDSGTGGYNEQFF
TGTGCCAGCAGTGACTCGGGGACAGGGGGCTACAATGAGCAGTTCTTC
>TRBV6-5|TRBJ2-1|-|large
CASSYTGATVHNEQFF
TGTGCCAGCAGTTACACGGGGGCAACAGTACACAATGAGCAGTTCTTC
>TRBV6-5|TRBJ2-3|-|medium-sized
CASSYSRADTQYF
TGTGCCAGCAGTTACTCGAGGGCGGATACGCAGTATTTT
>TRBV11-3|TRBJ2-7|TRBD1|-
CASSLGAGGYEQYF
TGTGCCAGCAGCTTAGGGGCAGGGGGCTACGAGCAGTACTTC
>TRBV6-1|TRBJ2-3|TRBD2|-
CASSESFVGGEVANTDEQYF
TGTGCCAGCAGTGAAAGTTTCGTTGGGGGGGAGGTTGCGAACACAGATGAGCAGTATTTT
>TRBV6-1|TRBJ2-4|-|-
CASSRRKEKEFF
TGTGCCAGCAGTAGACGTAAGGAGAAGGAGTTCTTC
>TRBV6-5|TRBJ2-3|-|many
CASSYRQSTDTQYF
TGTGCCAGCAGTTACCGACAGAGCACAGATACGCAGTATTTT
>TRBV6-1|TRBJ2-1|TRBD2|-
CASRTKRGVSYNEQFF
TGTGCCAGCAGAACAAAGCGGGGGGTATCCTACAATGAGCAGTTCTTC
>TRBV6-5|TRBJ2-3|TRBD2|-
CASSSSGLAGGRDKDTQYF
TGTGCCAGCAGTTCCTCCGGGCTAGCGGGGGGGCGAGACAAAGATACGCAGTATTTC
>TRBV12-3/TRBV12-4|TRBJ2-1|-|-
CASSSSGTKYNEQFF
TGTGCCAGCAGCTCATCGGGGACAAAATACAATGAGCAGTTCTTC
>TRBV6-5|TRBJ2-2|-|once
CASSYGGPGTGELFF
TGTGCCAGCAGTTACGGGGGGCCGGGCACCGGGGAGCTGTTTTTT
>TRBV7-2|TRBJ2-5|-|-
CASSPYSSKDTQYF
TGTGCCAGCAGCCCCTATTCTAGCAAAGATACCCAGTACTTC
>TRBV6-1|TRBJ2-1|-|-
CGRTPGRCAKNDQFF
TGTGGCCGCACCCCGGGGAGGTGCGCCAAAAACGATCAGTTCTTC
>TRBV5-6|TRBJ2-3|-|-
CASSLGLGAKNTQYF
TGTGCCAGCAGCTTGGGGCTGGGGGCCAAAAATACGCAGTATTTT
>TRBV6-1|TRBJ2-3|-|-
CASGAAQGAKNTQYF
TGTGCCAGCGGTGCGGCACAGGGAGCCAAAAATACGCAGTATTTC
>TRBV10-3|TRBJ1-2|-|-
CAISESRDYGYTF
TGTGCCATCAGTGAGTCTCGGGATTATGGCTACACCTTC